This section outlines one T cell receptor beta chain sequence together with its context. Its antigen is still unknown. Trimming pared 4 bases from V and 5 bases from J, leaving 14 bases between. This CDR3 comprises 14 residues. CDR1 and CDR2 from the germline V gene are KGHSH and LQKENI. cDNA serving as the sequencing template came from extracted, reverse transcribed RNA. The repertoire was sequenced with immunoSEQ multiplex PCR; TCRdb's copy has only in-frame clones and lacks some. This sample has about 270,000 clones, with about three fifths found just once. The source of the sample is a study of CD8+ T cells in alopecia areata. About the study: Oral tofacitinib (5 to 10 mg twice daily) was administered to treated patients. Once tofacitinib had been taken for 6 to 18 months, 6 months off drug followed. Treated patients were scored for severity by percent of scalp affected.

General study results and limits: Greater clonality was observed in lesional scalp samples, especially alopecia totalis/universalis, versus normal scalp.

Treatment given: oral pan-JAK inhibitor, 5-10 mg twice daily. The rearrangement joins TRBV18 to TRBJ2-5; a possible D gene is TRBD2 (6 bases). This TCR was sampled from a human donor with alopecia areata. The material was CD4+ T cells sorted from blood, obtained around week 52, from a patient treated with tofacitinib. This CDR3 is CASSHGGGTETQYF. The CDR3, as DNA: TGTGCCAGCTCACACGGAGGAGGGACGGAGACCCAGTACTTC.